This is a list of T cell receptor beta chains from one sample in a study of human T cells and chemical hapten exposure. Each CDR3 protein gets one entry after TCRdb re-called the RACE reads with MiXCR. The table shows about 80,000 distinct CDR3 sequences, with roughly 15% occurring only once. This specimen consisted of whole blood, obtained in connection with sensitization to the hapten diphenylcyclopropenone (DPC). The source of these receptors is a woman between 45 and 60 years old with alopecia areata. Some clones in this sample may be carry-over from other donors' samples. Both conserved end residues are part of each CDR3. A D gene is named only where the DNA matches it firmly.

CDR3aa: CASSQEWLGELFF; v_gene: TRBV14; d_gene: .
CDR3aa: CASSSSSSFILRSSTDTQYF; v_gene: TRBV28; d_gene: .
CDR3aa: CASSPGLAQVF; v_gene: TRBV12-3/TRBV12-4; d_gene: TRBD2
CDR3aa: CASTPIGVGKLFF; v_gene: TRBV4-1; d_gene: .
CDR3aa: CAIGEGNTEAFF; v_gene: TRBV10-3; d_gene: .
CDR3aa: CASTGGFLPYNEQFF; v_gene: TRBV28; d_gene: .
CDR3aa: CVSSLGQPNYEQYF; v_gene: TRBV11-2; d_gene: .
CDR3aa: CASSSGLAFSYEQYF; v_gene: TRBV7-2; d_gene: TRBD2
CDR3aa: CASSLRGQGREQYF; v_gene: TRBV28; d_gene: TRBD1
CDR3aa: CASSPTTGGDYGYTF; v_gene: TRBV18; d_gene: .
CDR3aa: CASSLGLAQGSAKNIQYF; v_gene: TRBV4-1; d_gene: TRBD2
CDR3aa: CASSYEAYNEQFF; v_gene: TRBV6-2/TRBV6-3; d_gene: .
CDR3aa: CASTQRLGTMTYEQYF; v_gene: TRBV6-2/TRBV6-3; d_gene: .
CDR3aa: CASSHQTSGRARYNEQFF; v_gene: TRBV4-1; d_gene: TRBD2
CDR3aa: CASSDSGDNQPQHF; v_gene: TRBV2; d_gene: .
CDR3aa: CASSLDPTSGIGETQYF; v_gene: TRBV28; d_gene: TRBD2
CDR3aa: CASSIDLFYEQYF; v_gene: TRBV7-2; d_gene: .
CDR3aa: CSGGGYTEAFF; v_gene: TRBV29-1; d_gene: .
CDR3aa: CASSERGQGHTEAFF; v_gene: TRBV25-1; d_gene: .
CDR3aa: CASSYGTGEDYGYTF; v_gene: TRBV6-2/TRBV6-3; d_gene: TRBD1
CDR3aa: CASSLGAGGPDTQYF; v_gene: TRBV7-6; d_gene: TRBD2
CDR3aa: CASSLGEVRYNEQFF; v_gene: TRBV5-5; d_gene: .
CDR3aa: CASTLGGSDYGYTF; v_gene: TRBV28; d_gene: .
CDR3aa: CSVGVSSQETQYF; v_gene: TRBV29-1; d_gene: .
CDR3aa: CASSGDRDQAKNIQYF; v_gene: TRBV11-2; d_gene: TRBD1
CDR3aa: CASSQMVQTQYF; v_gene: TRBV3-1; d_gene: .
CDR3aa: CASSPLVGRVNTEAFF; v_gene: TRBV11-2; d_gene: .
CDR3aa: CASSLSSRSNQPQHF; v_gene: TRBV7-8; d_gene: .
CDR3aa: CATRDLSSYEQYF; v_gene: TRBV19; d_gene: .
CDR3aa: CASSLGRQAFF; v_gene: TRBV3-1; d_gene: .
CDR3aa: CSALGPNPINSPLHF; v_gene: TRBV20-1; d_gene: .
CDR3aa: CAWSVLREPVNEQFF; v_gene: TRBV30; d_gene: TRBD2
CDR3aa: CASSPLILGTGVPGELFF; v_gene: TRBV5-1; d_gene: .
CDR3aa: CAGGGDPYNSPLHF; v_gene: TRBV28; d_gene: .
CDR3aa: CSASRGSSGANVLTF; v_gene: TRBV20-1; d_gene: .
CDR3aa: CASGRYSNQPQHF; v_gene: TRBV19; d_gene: .
CDR3aa: CASRRAGSSTDTQYF; v_gene: TRBV7-8; d_gene: .
CDR3aa: CASINRGRNTEAFF; v_gene: TRBV2; d_gene: TRBD1
CDR3aa: CSAREVAYEQYF; v_gene: TRBV20-1; d_gene: TRBD2
CDR3aa: CASSQPETGSKQFF; v_gene: TRBV4-3; d_gene: TRBD1